The rows below give T cell receptor beta chains drawn from one sample of a study of PD-1 blockade in classical Hodgkin lymphoma. Data came from immunoSEQ multiplex PCR; TCRdb stores just in-frame clones and leaves some out. The sample contains about 21,000 clones, about 68% of which appear only once. Sequenced here: peripheral blood mononuclear cells (PBMCs), sampled before the fourth cycle of nivolumab. Every receptor here comes from a human donor with classical Hodgkin lymphoma. Each CDR3 is given with its conserved first and last residue. D genes are given only for firm matches. Size is omitted from some rows. Given values are once, few, many or a class for expanded clones.

V gene	J gene	D gene	clone size	CDR3 DNA	CDR3 protein
TRBV2	TRBJ2-7	-	-	TGTGCCAGCAGTGAAGCGACGGGAACCACCTACGAGCAGTACTTC	CASSEATGTTYEQYF
TRBV19	TRBJ2-1	-	-	TGTGCCAGTAGTATAGATAGGGCGGCCTACAATGAGCAGTTCTTC	CASSIDRAAYNEQFF
TRBV5-5	TRBJ1-2	-	few	TGTGCCAGCAGCTTGGAGGGTACTAACTATGGCTACACCTTC	CASSLEGTNYGYTF
TRBV10-3	TRBJ1-3	TRBD1	-	TGTGCCATCAGTGCCCCGGGACAGCCGATCTCTGGAAACACCATATATTTT	CAISAPGQPISGNTIYF
TRBV5-6	TRBJ1-6	-	-	TGTGCCAGCAGCAACACGGACCGGGACCCAAATTCACCCCTCCACTTT	CASSNTDRDPNSPLHF
TRBV4-1	TRBJ2-7	TRBD1	-	TGCGCCAGCAGCCAAGCGGCTAGCCCCTATTGGACAGGCTCCTACGAGCAGTACTTC	CASSQAASPYWTGSYEQYF
TRBV19	TRBJ2-1	-	-	TGTGCCAGTAGTATACTGGGTAATGAGCAGTTCTTC	CASSILGNEQFF
TRBV19	TRBJ2-1	TRBD2	-	TGTGCCAGTAGCCCACCGGGACTAGCGGTTTACAATGAGCAGTTCTTC	CASSPPGLAVYNEQFF
TRBV5-4	TRBJ2-3	-	-	TGTGCCAGCAGCTTGTGGCTGTACACAGATACGCAGTATTTT	CASSLWLYTDTQYF
TRBV11-1	TRBJ2-7	TRBD1	few	TGTGCCAGCAGCTTCGGGACAGCCTACGAGCAGTACTTC	CASSFGTAYEQYF
TRBV4-1	TRBJ2-3	-	-	TGCGCCAGCAGCCAAGAAACCAAGCTGCCCACTAAGTGGGCAGATACGCAGTATTTT	CASSQETKLPTKWADTQYF
TRBV5-8	TRBJ1-5	TRBD1	once	TGTGCCAGCACCCGAGAGGACAGGGCTGGTCAGCCCCAGCATTTT	CASTREDRAGQPQHF
TRBV29-1	TRBJ2-1	TRBD2	-	TGCAGCGCCCCACGGGGGGGCTTCTCCTACAATGAGCAGTTCTTC	CSAPRGGFSYNEQFF
TRBV27	TRBJ2-1	TRBD1	-	TGTGCCAGCACCCAGACAGGGGTTTACAATGAGCAGTTCTTC	CASTQTGVYNEQFF